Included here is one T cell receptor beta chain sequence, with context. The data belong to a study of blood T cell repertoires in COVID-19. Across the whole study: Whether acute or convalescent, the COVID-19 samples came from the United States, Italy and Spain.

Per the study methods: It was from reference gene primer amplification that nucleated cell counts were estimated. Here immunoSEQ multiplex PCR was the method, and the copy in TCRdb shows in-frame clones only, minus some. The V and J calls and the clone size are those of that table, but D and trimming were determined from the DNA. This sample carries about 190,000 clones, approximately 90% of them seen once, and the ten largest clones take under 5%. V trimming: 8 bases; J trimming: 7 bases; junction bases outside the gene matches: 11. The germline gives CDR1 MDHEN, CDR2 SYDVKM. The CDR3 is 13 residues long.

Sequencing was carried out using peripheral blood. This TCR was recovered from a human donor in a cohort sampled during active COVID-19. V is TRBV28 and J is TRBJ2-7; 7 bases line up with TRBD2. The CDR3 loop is CASVSGGLREQYF. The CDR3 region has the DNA TGTGCCAGCGTGTCGGGGGGACTGAGGGAGCAGTACTTC.